These 11 T cell receptor beta chains were all obtained from the same sample, sequenced in a study of T cell responses to AZD1222 COVID-19 vaccine. The method was immunoSEQ multiplex PCR; TCRdb's version includes in-frame clones alone and lacks a portion of them. Of about 120,000 clones in the sample, 88% were seen once. The specimen was peripheral blood, collected 28 days after the second AZD1222 dose. Receptors originate from an adult who received the AZD1222 COVID-19 vaccine.

The V gene is TRBV28, the J gene TRBJ2-1; TRBD2 aligns across 10 bases. The CDR3 runs 16 residues. V was clipped by 6 bases and J by 7 bases; unmatched bases: 12. CDR1 MDHEN and CDR2 SYDVKM come from the germline V gene. The CDR3 loop is CASRKRTSGGHNEQFF. DNA of the CDR3: TGTGCCAGCAGGAAACGGACTAGCGGAGGACATAATGAGCAGTTCTTC.

The V call is TRBV24-1, the J call TRBJ2-5; 7 bases are shared with TRBD1. The J segment lost 2 bases and the V segment lost 6 bases, leaving 14 bases of the junction unmatched. This CDR3 spans 17 amino acids. Germline CDR1 is KGHDR and CDR2 is SFDVKD. The CDR3 DNA reads as TGTGCCACCAGTAACTCGAGACAGGGATTCCATCAAGAGACCCAGTACTTC. It yields the protein CATSNSRQGFHQETQYF.

The V and J genes are TRBV6-6 and TRBJ1-2; 7 bases fit TRBD1. The germline gives CDR1 MNHNY, CDR2 SVGAGI (reference sequence). This CDR3 has 14 amino acids. Trimming at V came to 6 bases and at J to 4 bases, leaving 8 bases not matched to a gene. The CDR3 nucleotides read TGTGCCAGCAGCCGAGGGACAGAAGTCTATGGCTACACCTTC. Translated: CASSRGTEVYGYTF.

V usage is TRBV29-1 and J usage is TRBJ2-7, with 7 nucleotides matching TRBD1. CDR3 length: 13 residues. The germline gives CDR1 SQVTM, CDR2 ANQGSEA. The ends lost 6 bases at V and 1 base at J; junction bases unmatched: 6. CDR3 in amino acids: CSVEGARSYEQYF. For the CDR3, the DNA is TGCAGCGTCGAGGGGGCAAGGTCCTACGAGCAGTACTTC.

The rearrangement joins TRBV29-1 to TRBJ2-5, with D uncertain. Germline assignment: CDR1 SQVTM and CDR2 ANQGSEA. Between the trimmed V and J ends, which lost 0 bases and 0 bases, there was a span of 14 bases. The CDR3 sequence is 16 residues long. CDR3 sequence: CSVEELGTVYQETQYF. The CDR3 DNA reads as TGCAGCGTTGAAGAATTGGGAACGGTGTACCAAGAGACCCAGTACTTC.

The chain uses TRBV7-3 and TRBJ2-1; tentatively, D is TRBD1 (5 bases). Germline CDR1 is SGHTA and CDR2 is FQGTGA. CDR3 length: 15 residues. Deletions cut 5 bases from V and 0 bases from J, with 11 bases between. CDR3 amino acids: CASSLRQSSYNEQFF. Written as DNA, the CDR3 is TGTGCCAGCAGCCTTCGACAGAGCTCCTACAATGAGCAGTTCTTC. The whole variable domain, remainder taken from reference TRBV7-3 and TRBJ2-1, is GAGVSQTPSNKVTEKGKYVELRCDPISGHTALYWYRQSLGQGPEFLIYFQGTGAADDSGLPNDRFFAVRPEGSVSTLKIQRTERGDSAVYLCASSLRQSSYNEQFFGPGTRLTVL.

V and J are TRBV6-5 and TRBJ1-1, with D hard to call. The germline CDR1 and CDR2 sequences are MNHEY and SVGAGI. V lost 0 bases and J 1 base, leaving 9 bases between the germline ends. CDR3 length: 15 amino acids. The CDR3 here is CASSYSSHRNTEAFF. In DNA, the CDR3 is TGTGCCAGCAGTTACTCTTCTCACAGGAACACTGAAGCTTTCTTT.

The V call is TRBV11-2, the J call TRBJ2-1; 7 bases match TRBD2. The ends lost 7 bases at V and 0 bases at J; junction bases unmatched: 6. Per germline, CDR1 SGHAT and CDR2 FQNNGV. This CDR3 region has 15 residues. The CDR3 nucleotides read TGTGCCAGCAACGGACTAGATAGCTCCTACAATGAGCAGTTCTTC. This translates into CASNGLDSSYNEQFF.

J is TRBJ1-4 and V is TRBV3-1 (or the pseudogene TRBV3-2); TRBD1 is a possible D gene (5 bases). Germline V gene lookup returns CDR1 LGHDT and CDR2 YNNKEL (reference sequence). Trimming left V 3 bases short and J 8 bases short, with 13 bases between. This CDR3 region has 14 residues. The CDR3: CASSQGGLREKLFF. In nucleotides, the CDR3 is TGTGCCAGCAGCCAGGGGGGTTTGAGAGAAAAACTGTTTTTT.

This clone came up a few times. The CDR3, as DNA: TGTGCCAGCAGTGAGCGTTTCTTGGTCTCCTACGAGCAGTACTTC. This sequence encodes CASSERFLVSYEQYF. This chain connects TRBV2 to TRBJ2-7; unclear D gene. Germline V lookup: CDR1 SNHLY, CDR2 FYNNEI. CDR3 size: 15 residues. Trimming took 3 bases from V and 0 from J, leaving 12 bases between them.

The rearrangement joins TRBV6-5 to TRBJ1-5, with D possibly TRBD1 on 6 matching bases. CDR1 and CDR2 from the germline V gene are MNHEY and SVGAGI. Trimming left V 7 bases short and J 7 bases short, with 17 bases between. This CDR3 region has 14 residues. The CDR3 sequence: CASTRGGVLQPQHF. The CDR3 DNA sequence: TGTGCCAGCACCCGAGGGGGGGTTTTGCAGCCCCAGCATTTT.